The 25 T cell receptor beta chains below all came from one sample that was sequenced in a study of blood T cell repertoires in COVID-19. Sequencing used immunoSEQ multiplex PCR; TCRdb keeps in-frame clones, though not all of them. The sample holds 350,000 to 500,000 clones, around nine tenths seen once. The sample was peripheral blood. The source is a man between 18 and 35 years old with COVID-19, enrolled during active disease.

This chain joins TRBV27 and TRBJ1-1; D is perhaps TRBD1 (5 bases). Germline CDR1 reads MNHEY; CDR2 reads SMNVEV (reference sequence). The CDR3 runs 16 residues. Between the trimmed V and J ends, which lost 4 bases and 0 bases, there was a span of 15 bases. As DNA, the CDR3 is TGTGCCAGCAGTTATATTGCGGGGACGGTGAACACTGAAGCTTTCTTT. Residues: CASSYIAGTVNTEAFF.

J is TRBJ2-3 and V is TRBV5-1; D is undetermined. Germline V gives CDR1 SGHRS, CDR2 YFSETQ. This CDR3 comprises 16 residues. V was trimmed by 3 bases and J by 4 bases, leaving 18 bases between them. The CDR3 nucleotides are TGCGCCAGCAGCTATCTCCCCGAGAGTGTTTCAGATACGCAGTATTTT. As protein: CASSYLPESVSDTQYF.

This clone came up once. V gene TRBV27 combines with J gene TRBJ1-4; 8 nucleotides line up with TRBD1. The CDR3 spans 14 residues. Trimming removed 11 bases from V and 8 bases from J; junction bases left unmatched: 13. CDR1 and CDR2 (germline): MNHEY, SMNVEV (reference sequence). The CDR3 DNA reads TGTGCCGCATCAGGGGACAGGCCGCGAGAAAAACTGTTTTTT. Protein sequence: CAASGDRPREKLFF.

The V and J genes are TRBV19 and TRBJ2-5, with D hard to call. V was cut by 1 base and J by 5 bases, with 8 bases left in between. The CDR3 totals 13 residues. Germline V lookup: CDR1 LNHDA, CDR2 SQIVND (reference sequence). CDR3 sequence: CASSIARRETQYF. In DNA, the CDR3 is TGTGCCAGTAGTATAGCTCGGCGGGAGACCCAGTACTTC.

This chain links TRBV29-1 with TRBJ2-5; 7 bases agree with TRBD1. J was trimmed by 2 bases and V by 3 bases; bases with no gene match: 3. Germline V gene sequence: CDR1 SQVTM, CDR2 ANQGSEA. CDR3 size: 13 residues. CDR3 residues: CSVEGRGQETQYF. In DNA, the CDR3 is TGCAGCGTTGAGGGCAGGGGGCAAGAGACCCAGTACTTC. The whole variable domain, remainder taken from reference TRBV29-1 and TRBJ2-5, is SAVISQKPSRDICQRGTSLTIQCQVDSQVTMMFWYRQQPGQSLTLIATANQGSEATYESGFVIDKFPISRPNLTFSTLTVSNMSPEDSSIYLCSVEGRGQETQYFGPGTRLLVL.

This chain connects TRBV10-3 to TRBJ2-2, with 12 bases that match TRBD2. Germline V gene sequence: CDR1 ENHRY, CDR2 SYGVKD. This CDR3 spans 17 amino acids. After removal of 2 bases from V and 6 bases from J, the junction contained 7 bases not matched to a gene. CDR3 loop: CAISEPLAGGSPGELFF. The CDR3 DNA is TGTGCCATCAGTGAGCCGCTAGCGGGGGGGAGCCCCGGGGAGCTGTTTTTT.

V is TRBV6-5 and J is TRBJ2-7, with 10 bases identical to TRBD2. This CDR3 has 14 amino acids. Trimming at V came to 8 bases and at J to 9 bases, leaving 13 bases not matched to a gene. The V gene's germline CDR1 is MNHEY and CDR2 SVGAGI. The CDR3 is CASGTGTSAEGQYF. The CDR3 region has the DNA TGTGCCAGCGGTACCGGGACTAGCGCGGAAGGGCAGTACTTC.

The chain has TRBV6-5 and TRBJ2-5, with 9 nucleotides matching TRBD1. With 7 bases clipped from V and 3 bases from J, the junction kept 6 bases outside the gene matches. Germline V gene sequence: CDR1 MNHEY, CDR2 SVGAGI. The CDR3 extends over 14 amino acids. The CDR3 region is CASNIDRGKETQYF. As DNA, the CDR3 is TGTGCCAGCAATATAGACAGGGGGAAAGAGACCCAGTACTTC.

This sequence joins TRBV4-1 and TRBJ2-7; 13 nucleotides match TRBD2. This CDR3 contains 19 residues. The V segment lost 0 bases and the J segment 3 bases; nucleotides outside the gene matches: 11. Germline assignment: CDR1 MGHRA and CDR2 YSYEKL. The CDR3 here is CASSQDSGTSGRALYEQYF. The DNA of the CDR3 is TGCGCCAGCAGCCAAGATAGTGGCACTAGCGGGAGGGCCCTCTACGAGCAGTACTTC.

This chain links TRBV27 with TRBJ2-2; D uncertain. Germline values: CDR1 MNHEY, CDR2 SMNVEV (reference sequence). V lost 2 bases and J 4 bases, leaving 11 bases between the germline ends. The CDR3 totals 15 residues. The CDR3 sequence is CASSLQAVSTGELFF. The CDR3 DNA follows: TGTGCCAGCAGTTTACAGGCAGTGAGCACCGGGGAGCTGTTTTTT.

Regarding this clone: This sample includes further DNA sequences coding for the same CDR3. This chain links TRBV18 with TRBJ1-1, with D perhaps matching TRBD1 (5 bases). Trimming shortened V by 3 bases and J by 1 base, and 9 bases separated the two germline ends. This CDR3 comprises 14 residues. Germline-derived CDR1 and CDR2 are KGHSH and LQKENI. In DNA form, the CDR3 reads TGTGCCAGCTCACCGCAAGGACAGAACACTGAAGCTTTCTTT. Protein product: CASSPQGQNTEAFF.

The chain carries TRBV7-2 and TRBJ2-5; D gene ambiguous. CDR3 length: 13 amino acids. Trimming pared 2 bases from V and 5 bases from J, leaving 9 bases between. Per the germline V gene, CDR1 is SGHTA and CDR2 is FQGNSA. The CDR3 DNA reads TGTGCCAGCAGCTTAATTTTCGTGGAGACCCAGTACTTC. Protein product: CASSLIFVETQYF.

The gene calls are TRBV7-9 and TRBJ2-6, with TRBD2 as a possible D gene (6 bases). This CDR3 has 17 residues. Trimming removed 7 bases at V and 0 bases at J, with 16 bases between. The V gene's germline CDR1 is SEHNR and CDR2 FQNEAQ (reference sequence). CDR3 loop: CASTNIRRDSGANVLTF. The DNA of the CDR3 is TGTGCCAGCACCAACATAAGGAGGGACTCTGGGGCCAACGTCCTGACTTTC.

The V and J genes are TRBV7-6 and TRBJ2-7, with TRBD2 identical over 8 bases. CDR3 size: 15 residues. The junction had 11 bases not matched to a gene; V was cut back by 3 bases and J by 7 bases. Germline lookup yields CDR1 SGHVS and CDR2 FNYEAQ. The CDR3 DNA reads TGTGCCAGCAGCTTGTCAGCGGGAGTTAATTTAGAGCAGTACTTC. Protein: CASSLSAGVNLEQYF.

This clone was observed a single time. V and J are TRBV5-1 and TRBJ2-7; D might be TRBD1 (5 bases). Trimming cost V 4 bases and J 0 bases, with 11 bases left between them. Germline CDR1 SGHRS, CDR2 YFSETQ. CDR3 size: 14 residues. Here the CDR3 reads CASSPDRSSYEQYF. The CDR3, as DNA: TGCGCCAGCAGCCCCGACAGAAGCTCCTACGAGCAGTACTTC.

V is TRBV6-6 and J is TRBJ2-7; TRBD1 agrees at 8 bases. V was clipped by 0 bases and J by 7 bases; unmatched bases: 5. The CDR3 runs 14 residues. The V gene's germline CDR1 is MNHNY and CDR2 SVGAGI (reference sequence). CDR3 sequence: CASSYSSGGAEQYF. DNA of the CDR3: TGTGCCAGCAGTTACTCTTCAGGGGGCGCAGAGCAGTACTTC.

The CDR3 nucleotides read TGCGCCAGCTCCCAAGCCCGGGGGGTGGGAAACACTGAAGCTTTCTTT. Translated: CASSQARGVGNTEAFF. The rearrangement links TRBV5-1 to TRBJ1-1, with D possibly TRBD1 on 5 matching bases. The CDR3 contains 16 residues. In germline, CDR1 is SGHRS, CDR2 YFSETQ. V dropped 7 bases and J dropped 2 bases, with 21 bases sitting between them. The variable domain in full, completed from reference TRBV5-1 and TRBJ1-1, reads KAGVTQTPRYLIKTRGQQVTLSCSPISGHRSVSWYQQTPGQGLQFLFEYFSETQRNKGNFPGRFSGRQFSNSRSEMNVSTLELGDSALYLCASSQARGVGNTEAFFGQGTRLTVV.

This chain uses TRBV10-3 with TRBJ1-2, with D unresolved. Per germline, CDR1 ENHRY and CDR2 SYGVKD. The length of the CDR3 is 13 residues. Trimming took 4 bases from V and 8 from J, leaving 14 bases between them. CDR3 DNA sequence: TGTGCCATCAGTGGCCGGGAAAGGTTAGGCTACACCTTC. Protein product: CAISGRERLGYTF.

V usage is TRBV7-9 and J usage is TRBJ2-7; a weak D match, TRBD2 (5 bases). The germline V gene encodes CDR1 SEHNR and CDR2 FQNEAQ (reference sequence). The CDR3 is 16 amino acids. Trimming removed 3 bases from V and 2 bases from J, with 17 bases in between. The CDR3: CASSFPQDGLTYEQYF. The DNA for the CDR3 is TGTGCCAGCAGCTTTCCCCAGGACGGACTTACCTACGAGCAGTACTTC.

The chain is built from TRBV7-9 and TRBJ2-1; 10 bases align to TRBD2. The CDR3 extends over 15 amino acids. V trimming: 6 bases; J trimming: 10 bases; junction bases outside the gene matches: 12. The germline gives CDR1 SEHNR, CDR2 FQNEAQ (reference sequence). CDR3 loop: CASSSSGGPPEEQFF. In DNA, the CDR3 is TGTGCCAGCAGTAGTAGCGGGGGGCCCCCCGAGGAGCAGTTCTTC. The variable domain in full, with the rest retrieved from reference TRBV7-9 and TRBJ2-1, is DTGVSQNPRHKITKRGQNVTFRCDPISEHNRLYWYRQTLGQGPEFLTYFQNEAQLEKSRLLSDRFSAERPKGSFSTLEIQRTEQGDSAMYLCASSSSGGPPEEQFFGPGTRLTVL.

As concerns this clone: One junction end disagrees with the germline gene, perhaps due to a read error. This sequence joins TRBV6-5 and TRBJ2-3, with 7 bases lining up with TRBD1. CDR1 MNHEY and CDR2 SVGAGI come from the germline V gene. The length of the CDR3 is 15 residues. The CDR3 DNA reads TGTGCCAGCAGTGACTCACAGGGGCCCACAGATACGCAGTATTTT. Translation: CASSDSQGPTDTQYF.

This clone was counted once. The chain joins TRBV23-1 to TRBJ2-2, with 9 bases fitting TRBD1. TRBV23-1 is placed among ORFs of uncertain function. V was clipped by 3 bases and J by 5 bases; unmatched bases: 19. CDR3 length: 20 amino acids. The CDR3 nucleotides are TGCGCCAGCAGTCACCGGAGGAGGGGACAGGGAGGAATTCGAACCGGGGAGCTGTTTTTT. Protein sequence: CASSHRRRGQGGIRTGELFF.

The CDR3 DNA reads as TGTGCCAGCAGCCCCCCTAGCGGGAGGGACACCGGGGAGCTGTTTTTT. Amino acids: CASSPPSGRDTGELFF. V and J are TRBV7-8 and TRBJ2-2; the match to TRBD2 covers 12 bases. The length of the CDR3 is 16 residues. With 5 bases clipped from V and 3 bases from J, the junction kept 4 bases outside the gene matches. Germline loops: CDR1 SGHVS, CDR2 FQNEAQ.

This rearrangement joins TRBV4-1 to TRBJ2-7; possible D gene TRBD2, 6 bases. Germline lookup yields CDR1 MGHRA and CDR2 YSYEKL. Trimming took 4 bases from V and 2 from J, leaving 15 bases between them. The CDR3 has 15 residues. This CDR3 reads CASSPFGTGAYEQYF. The CDR3 DNA is TGCGCCAGCAGCCCGTTTGGGACGGGAGCCTACGAGCAGTACTTC.

The V and J genes are TRBV3-1 (or the pseudogene TRBV3-2) and TRBJ1-6; 8 nucleotides align to TRBD1. This CDR3 contains 14 residues. J was trimmed by 10 bases and V by 6 bases; bases with no gene match: 8. From germline, CDR1 is LGHDT and CDR2 YNNKEL (reference sequence). The CDR3 spells CASSNGQGSSPLHF. The CDR3, as DNA: TGTGCCAGCAGTAATGGACAGGGTAGCTCACCCCTCCACTTT.